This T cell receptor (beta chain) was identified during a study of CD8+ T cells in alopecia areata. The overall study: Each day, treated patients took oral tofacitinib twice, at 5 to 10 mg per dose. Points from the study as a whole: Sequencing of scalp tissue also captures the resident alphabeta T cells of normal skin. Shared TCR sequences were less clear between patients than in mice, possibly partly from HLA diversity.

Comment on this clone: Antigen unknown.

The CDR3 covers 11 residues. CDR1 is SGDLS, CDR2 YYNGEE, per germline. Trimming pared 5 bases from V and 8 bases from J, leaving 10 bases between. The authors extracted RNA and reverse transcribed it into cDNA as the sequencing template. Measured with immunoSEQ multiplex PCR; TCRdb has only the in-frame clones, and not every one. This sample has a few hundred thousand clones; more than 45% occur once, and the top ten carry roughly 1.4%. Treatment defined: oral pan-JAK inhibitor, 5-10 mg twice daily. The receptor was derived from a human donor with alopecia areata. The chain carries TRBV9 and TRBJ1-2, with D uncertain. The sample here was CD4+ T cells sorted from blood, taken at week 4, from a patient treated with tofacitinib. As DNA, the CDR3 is TGTGCCAGCAGACACAGTGGCGGCTACACCTTC. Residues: CASRHSGGYTF.